These 20 T cell receptor beta chains originate from one sample sequenced in a study of blood T cell repertoires in COVID-19. This table comes from immunoSEQ multiplex PCR, and its TCRdb copy is limited to in-frame clones, with some not included. The sample yields approximately 220,000 clones, 70% to 90% seen once. The sample was peripheral blood. The receptors were sampled from a woman of 80 years or more with acute or convalescent COVID-19.

The chain links TRBV7-3 to TRBJ1-1; D is unclear. Germline-derived CDR1 and CDR2 are SGHTA and FQGTGA. Trimming shortened V by 6 bases and J by 0 bases, and 8 bases separated the two germline ends. The CDR3 consists of 13 residues. CDR3 in DNA: TGTGCCAGCAGTCGCGAGTTGAACACTGAAGCTTTCTTT. Encoded protein: CASSRELNTEAFF.

The V and J genes are TRBV5-5 and TRBJ1-2, with D possibly matching TRBD1 (5 bases). Trimming stripped 0 bases from V and 6 bases from J, with 15 bases between. This CDR3 spans 15 amino acids. Looked up from germline, CDR1 is SGHKS and CDR2 is YYEKEE (reference sequence). In DNA, the CDR3 is TGTGCCAGCAGCTTGGCCCCCCTGGGGGGGGATGGCTACACCTTC. This sequence encodes CASSLAPLGGDGYTF.

The J gene is TRBJ1-2, the V gene TRBV5-4; TRBD1 matches 8 bases. V lost 4 bases and J lost 3; bases outside the gene matches: 5. The CDR3 consists of 14 residues. The germline V gene has CDR1 SGHNT and CDR2 YYREEE (reference sequence). CDR3 bases: TGTGCCAGCAGCCCGCAGGGGGCCGACTATGGCTACACCTTC. Translated: CASSPQGADYGYTF.

The CDR3 sequence is CASSLRLATEQYF. The CDR3 nucleotides are TGTGCCAGCAGCCTTCGACTAGCAACCGAGCAGTACTTC. V and J are TRBV14 and TRBJ2-7; the match to TRBD2 covers 7 bases. The germline CDR1 and CDR2 sequences are SGHDN and FVKESK. This CDR3 region has 13 residues. V trimming: 4 bases; J trimming: 6 bases; junction bases outside the gene matches: 6.

The gene calls are TRBV5-4 and TRBJ2-5, with 11 bases lining up with TRBD2. The CDR3 spans 16 residues. The V segment lost 4 bases and the J segment 5 bases; nucleotides outside the gene matches: 10. CDR1 SGHNT and CDR2 YYREEE come from the germline V gene (reference sequence). The CDR3 region is CASSGVAGGPSETQYF. The CDR3 DNA follows: TGTGCCAGCAGCGGGGTAGCGGGAGGGCCCTCCGAGACCCAGTACTTC.

The rearrangement uses TRBV5-6 and TRBJ1-5; D remains ambiguous. Germline-derived CDR1 and CDR2 are SGHDT and YYEEEE. Trimming removed 4 bases from V and 5 bases from J, with 22 bases in between. The CDR3 sequence is 17 residues long. In DNA, the CDR3 is TGTGCCAGCAGCGGTTACAGTACGAGCGGGTCGCATCAGCCCCAGCATTTT. This codes for CASSGYSTSGSHQPQHF. Variable domain in full (rest from reference TRBV5-6 and TRBJ1-5): DAGVTQSPTHLIKTRGQQVTLRCSPKSGHDTVSWYQQALGQGPQFIFQYYEEEERQRGNFPDRFSGHQFPNYSSELNVNALLLGDSALYLCASSGYSTSGSHQPQHFGDGTRLSIL.

The CDR3 nucleotides read TGCGCCAGCAGTGAATCCCTAGCGTCACACGAGCAGTACTTC. Translation: CASSESLASHEQYF. This chain uses TRBV10-2 with TRBJ2-7; TRBD2 might be the D (6 bases). Looked up from germline, CDR1 is WSHSY and CDR2 is SAAADI. The germline V and J ends were trimmed by 3 bases and 5 bases, with 14 bases remaining between them. The CDR3 has 14 amino acids.

The rearrangement links TRBV9 to TRBJ1-1; 8 bases line up with TRBD1. The CDR3 sequence is 15 residues long. Germline V gene data show CDR1 as SGDLS and CDR2 as YYNGEE. The trim removed 4 bases at V and 4 bases at J, leaving 9 bases unmatched. The DNA for the CDR3 is TGTGCCAGCAGCCAAGGACAGGGAACGACCACTGAAGCTTTCTTT. It specifies CASSQGQGTTTEAFF.

J is TRBJ1-5 and V is TRBV12-3 or TRBV12-4; D may be TRBD1 (5 bases). CDR3 length: 13 residues. Trimming pared 5 bases from V and 3 bases from J, leaving 8 bases between. CDR3: CASSLTVNQPQHF. In nucleotides, the CDR3 is TGTGCCAGCAGTCTGACAGTCAATCAGCCCCAGCATTTT.

Concerning this clone itself: In the same sample, other DNA sequences code for this CDR3. V and J are TRBV7-9 and TRBJ1-4; the D is unclear. Germline V CDR1 and CDR2: SEHNR, FQNEAQ (reference sequence). This CDR3 spans 13 amino acids. V was pared by 3 bases and J by 4 bases, with 6 bases between. The CDR3: CASSLRVNEKLFF. The CDR3 DNA is TGTGCCAGCAGCTTGAGGGTTAATGAAAAACTGTTTTTT.

The chain recombines TRBV15 with TRBJ2-5, with TRBD1 as a possible D gene (5 bases). Trimming stripped 0 bases from V and 10 bases from J, with 15 bases between. From germline, CDR1 is LNHNV and CDR2 YYDKDF (reference sequence). The CDR3 extends over 14 amino acids. This CDR3 reads CATSRDRAIQGQYF. In nucleotides, the CDR3 is TGTGCCACCAGCAGAGATCGGGCCATCCAGGGCCAGTACTTC. Together with reference TRBV15 and TRBJ2-5, the CDR3 gives the full variable domain: DAMVIQNPRYQVTQFGKPVTLSCSQTLNHNVMYWYQQKSSQAPKLLFHYYDKDFNNEADTPDNFQSRRPNTSFCFLDIRSPGLGDTAMYLCATSRDRAIQGQYFGPGTRLLVL.

The chain links TRBV29-1 to TRBJ1-1; 7 bases agree with TRBD1. The CDR3 totals 15 residues. Per the germline V gene, CDR1 is SQVTM and CDR2 is ANQGSEA. V shed 3 bases, J shed 0 bases, and the junction held 7 bases outside the gene matches. CDR3 loop: CSVDRQGVMNTEAFF. The CDR3 DNA is TGCAGCGTTGACAGGCAGGGGGTCATGAACACTGAAGCTTTCTTT. Complete variable domain (other parts from reference TRBV29-1 and TRBJ1-1): SAVISQKPSRDICQRGTSLTIQCQVDSQVTMMFWYRQQPGQSLTLIATANQGSEATYESGFVIDKFPISRPNLTFSTLTVSNMSPEDSSIYLCSVDRQGVMNTEAFFGQGTRLTVV.

The V and J genes are TRBV12-3 or TRBV12-4 and TRBJ1-2; no firm D call. With 2 bases removed from V and 3 bases from J, the gap between germline ends came to 7 bases. The CDR3 loop spans 13 amino acids. The CDR3 is CASSLNGDYGYTF. The CDR3 DNA reads TGTGCCAGCAGTTTAAACGGAGACTATGGCTACACCTTC.

The CDR3 DNA sequence: TGTGCCAGCAGCGCAGGGGGGACTAATGAAAAACTGTTTTTT. The encoded protein is CASSAGGTNEKLFF. The gene calls are TRBV7-6 and TRBJ1-4, with 7 bases fitting TRBD1. Germline V gene data show CDR1 as SGHVS and CDR2 as FNYEAQ. The CDR3 has 14 residues. V lost 5 bases, J lost 2 bases, and 2 bases stayed unmatched.

Comment on this clone: The junction and the germline gene differ at one end; a read error may be behind it. The chain is built from TRBV6-5 and TRBJ1-1; D gene unclear. This CDR3 contains 11 residues. The germline gives CDR1 MNHEY, CDR2 SVGAGI. Here the CDR3 reads CASSAPEAALF. CDR3 bases: TGTGCCAGCAGCGCCCCCGAGGCGGCTCTCTTT.

In this sample, this clone turned up a few times. The V gene is TRBV10-3, the J gene TRBJ1-6, with 8 nucleotides matching TRBD1. Losses at the gene ends were 3 bases for V and 9 bases for J; bases not matched to a gene: 4. The CDR3 spans 14 residues. The germline CDR1 and CDR2 sequences are ENHRY and SYGVKD. CDR3: CAISDSGGGSPLHF. CDR3 nucleotide sequence: TGTGCCATCAGTGATTCAGGGGGCGGTTCACCCCTCCACTTT.

The table lists this clone with a count of one. V gene TRBV6-2 or TRBV6-3 combines with J gene TRBJ2-5; tentative D call: TRBD2 (5 bases). V was cut by 0 bases and J by 6 bases, with 11 bases left in between. CDR3 length: 14 residues. Per germline, CDR1 MNHEY and CDR2 SVGEGT. As DNA, the CDR3 is TGTGCCAGCAGTTACTCGAGCGGTTTGAAGACCCAGTACTTC. It yields the protein CASSYSSGLKTQYF.

This sequence joins TRBV7-2 and TRBJ1-5; 9 nucleotides align to TRBD1. Losses at the gene ends were 5 bases for V and 6 bases for J; bases not matched to a gene: 8. The CDR3 is made up of 15 amino acids. The V gene's germline CDR1 is SGHTA and CDR2 FQGNSA. The CDR3 region has the DNA TGTGCCAGCAGCCCGACACGACAGGGGGTTCAGCCCCAGCATTTT. Translation gives CASSPTRQGVQPQHF.

The V and J genes are TRBV3-1 (or the pseudogene TRBV3-2) and TRBJ2-7, with D possibly being TRBD1 (5 bases). Germline V gives CDR1 LGHDT, CDR2 YNNKEL (reference sequence). With 5 bases removed from V and 2 bases from J, the gap between germline ends came to 10 bases. This CDR3 is 13 amino acids long. The CDR3 DNA reads TGTGCCAGCAGCTTCACAGGCCCCTACGAGCAGTACTTC. Translating gives CASSFTGPYEQYF.

V gene TRBV5-1 combines with J gene TRBJ1-3; D might be TRBD1 (6 bases). The V gene's germline CDR1 is SGHRS and CDR2 YFSETQ. This CDR3 is built from 15 residues. The V end was cut by 4 bases, the J end by 0 bases, with 11 bases between. CDR3 coding DNA: TGCGCCAGCAGCCCCGGGACAACCTCTGGAAACACCATATATTTT. This gives the protein CASSPGTTSGNTIYF.